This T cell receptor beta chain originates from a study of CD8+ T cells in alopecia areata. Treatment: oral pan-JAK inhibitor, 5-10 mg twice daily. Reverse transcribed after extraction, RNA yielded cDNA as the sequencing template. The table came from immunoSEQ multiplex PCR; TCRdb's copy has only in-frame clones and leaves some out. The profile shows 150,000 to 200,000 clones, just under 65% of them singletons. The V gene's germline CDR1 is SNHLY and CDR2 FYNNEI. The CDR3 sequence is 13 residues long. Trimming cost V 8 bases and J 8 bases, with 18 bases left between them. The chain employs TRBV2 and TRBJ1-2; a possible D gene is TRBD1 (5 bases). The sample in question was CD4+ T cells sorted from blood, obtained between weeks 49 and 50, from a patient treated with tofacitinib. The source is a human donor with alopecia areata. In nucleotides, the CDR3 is TGTGCCAGCCCCAGAGGGGCAGGGATAGGCTACACCTTC. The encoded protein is CASPRGAGIGYTF.